Listed here is a single TCR beta chain. It has no known antigen specificity. The record has no base qualities; no much larger clone is one base away. The data were taken from a study of beta chain features in type 1 diabetes (dated by TCRdb to 2016 to 2019). As for the study more broadly: Patients and healthy donors did not differ in mean age, gender distribution, total cell number or subset yield. In the study, TCRB repertoires of sorted circulating CD4+ T cell subsets from recently diagnosed type 1 diabetes patients were compared with those of matched healthy donors. Whereas all 30 or so donors provided naive and central memory subsets, regulatory and stem cell-like memory subsets were isolated from just 8 patients and roughly eight healthy donors. A total of about 100,000,000 sorted cells were examined across all samples, and RNA yield correlated strongly with the number of cells per subset.

General study outcomes and caveats: Because cDNA rather than genomic DNA was sequenced, highly expressing activated cells could have been over-represented, although no difference in activation and CD3 levels was found between groups. HLA sub-analyses involved small numbers of individuals, so any influence of HLA type on TCRB rearrangement remained unresolved. Fewer insertions and more nucleotide deletions at VDJ recombination sites were observed in patients with type 1 diabetes, implying thymic rearrangement abnormalities. Naive, central memory and regulatory TCRB repertoires appeared to be more similar among patients than among healthy donors. In all four CD4+ subsets, TCRB CDR3 length was moderately but significantly shorter in type 1 diabetes patients. Shorter templates might have been favored by PCR, but patient and control samples were amplified and corrected together, so both groups would have been affected equally by any skew.

From each donor, a single peripheral blood sample of around 120 mL on average was drawn into heparinised tubes. Using a panel that included CD45RO, CCR7, CD25, CD127, CD95 and CD27, naive, central memory, regulatory and stem cell-like memory CD4+ T cells were sorted on a BD FACSAria II. Purity was above 95% for every sorted population. PBMCs were separated immediately by Lymphoprep density gradient centrifugation and were stained directly, without being cultured. To minimize batch effects, samples were stained and sorted in pairs, one healthy donor with one patient per experiment. The entire amount of isolated RNA was reverse transcribed using the High Capacity cDNA Reverse Transcription Kit, so the sequenced TCRB transcripts were expressed ones. Deep immunoSEQ sequencing was performed on naive, central memory and regulatory T cell samples, with an average of approximately 3.9 million total reads per sample. Sorted cells were lysed in RLT buffer, and RNA was extracted using DNase-treated RNeasy Micro or Mini kits according to cell number. Each cell subset was processed separately to prevent cross-contamination, with patient and healthy donor samples processed together. The immunoSEQ multiplex PCR was used to amplify TCRB sequences from cDNA, yielding 87-bp fragments that span the CDR3 region. Sequencing of the amplicons was performed on the Illumina HiSeq platform. The original pipeline was this. Synthetic template baselines were used to correct PCR bias computationally, reads within Hamming distance 2 were collapsed, and singletons that could not be merged were discarded. Reads were aligned against IMGT to assign V, D and J genes, CDR3 length and insertions or deletions at six rearrangement sites. Within each subset, clonotype counts were normalized to sorted cell number, after which true diversity and Gini coefficients were computed with the tcR R package. The overlap coefficient, calculated on TCRB nucleotide sequences, was used to quantify repertoire sharing. Out-of-frame TCRB sequences from naive cells were analyzed to stand in for the pre-selection repertoire. TCRdb holds this immuneACCESS table with in-frame rearrangements only. Some clones are missing; in checked studies, unresolved V genes explain under half, and the rest has no known cause. V, J and clone size are taken as reported in that table, and D and trimming were inferred from the DNA itself. The table for this sample lists 300,000 to 350,000 clones; roughly 13% of them were counted only once. The top ten hold roughly 0.015% of the sample.

Germline trimming amounts to 6 bases on V and 8 bases on J, with 8 as the count of junction bases outside the gene matches. In the germline V gene (reference sequence), CDR1 corresponds to SEHNR and CDR2 to FQNEAQ. The CDR3 runs 14 amino acids, cysteine and phenylalanine included. The kept DNA is CDR3 alone, 42 bases in frame from the first base. The source is a woman aged 18-30 years with type 1 diabetes. The sequenced sample consisted of naive CD4+ T cells from blood. Read against the paper, the sample's cell subset or site label means: true naive CD4+ T cells. The sequence is built from TRBV7-9 and TRBJ1-4, with 8 bases aligning to TRBD1. The CDR3 region: CASSQQGVGEKLFF. The nucleotide sequence is given as TGTGCCAGCAGTCAACAGGGGGTAGGCGAAAAACTGTTTTTT.